The 4 T cell receptor beta chains in this list originate from one sample, sequenced in a study of tumor and adjacent non-tumor tissue in lung cancer (dated by TCRdb to 2016 to 2019). RNA was isolated from bulk, unsorted tissue, and RNA quality was assessed with a NanoDrop ND-1000 and an Agilent 2100. Normal lung samples were distant non-tumor tissue taken more than 3 cm from the tumor edge. Libraries were prepared through multiplex PCR. TCRdb names Illumina HiSeq 2500 as the instrument used. TCRbeta libraries were built by three rounds of nested PCR using primers (Table S4), following protocols modified from ARM-PCR. Using fastp at Q25 and MiXCR, TCRdb reprocessed the public reads and kept productive beta chains. CDR3 protein sequences are deduplicated, and each keeps its most common genes and DNA. The sample includes approximately 77,000 distinct CDR3 sequences, with approximately 80% observed a single time. In total, the top ten clones hold about half of the sample.

Specimen: distant non-tumor lung tissue. Source of these receptors: a man aged 55 to 70 with non-small cell lung cancer.

The rearrangement uses TRBV11-3 and TRBJ2-1; 12 bases map to TRBD2. V trimming: 6 bases; J trimming: 7 bases; junction bases outside the gene matches: 13. Germline lookup yields CDR1 SGHNT and CDR2 YENEEA. This CDR3 comprises 17 residues. The CDR3 coding sequence is TGTGCCAGCAGGTTCGATCGACTAGCGGGAGTAGCTAATGAGCAGTTCTTC. Protein: CASRFDRLAGVANEQFF.

With regard to this clonotype: One end of the junction fails to match germline, which may point to a read error. V usage is TRBV6-5 and J usage is TRBJ2-6; D is possibly TRBD1 or TRBD2 (6 bases each). Per the germline V gene, CDR1 is MNHEY and CDR2 is SVGAGI. This CDR3 region has 17 residues. This CDR3 reads CASSLTGACSGANVLTF. The CDR3 DNA reads TGTGCCAGCAGTTTAACGGGGGCCTGCTCTGGGGCCAACGTCCTTACTTTC.

This chain uses TRBV13 with TRBJ1-1, with D possibly matching TRBD1 (6 bases). V shed 5 bases and J shed 6 bases, with 19 bases lying between them. The CDR3 covers 15 residues. Germline V lookup: CDR1 PRHDT, CDR2 FYEKMQ (reference sequence). The CDR3 sequence: CASSQQGLQDAEAFF. CDR3 coding DNA: TGTGCCAGCAGCCAACAGGGCCTACAGGACGCTGAAGCTTTCTTT.

Remarks on this clonotype: A junction end diverges from the germline sequence, so it may reflect a read error. The chain recombines TRBV29-1 with TRBJ2-5; no clear D. This CDR3 is 12 amino acids long. Germline V gene sequence: CDR1 SQVTM, CDR2 ANQGSEA. The chain's CDR3 is CSVAAFVKTQYF. The DNA for the CDR3 is TGCAGCGTCGCCGCCTTTGTTAAGACCCAGTATTTC.